The source of this T cell receptor beta chain is a study of post-analysis software for immune sequencing data. Study at large: Patients had relapsing-remitting, secondary progressive or progressive-relapsing multiple sclerosis; some lacked subtype. Overall study results and limits: Controls had lower frequencies than patients of roughly five TRBV segments, which included TRBV5-6, TRBV5-1 and TRBV20-1. Samples from a shared batch, those prepared together, strongly co-clustered by F measure.

This CDR3 region has 13 residues. Germline CDR1 SGHAT, CDR2 FQDESV (reference sequence). This clonotype was counted between two and nine times. Its antigen remains unknown. Presence of unique molecular identifiers characterized the TCR beta cDNA libraries. TCRdb called the PCR reads again in MiXCR, with one record for every CDR3 protein. The profile shows about 770,000 distinct CDR3 sequences, approximately 44% of them singletons. The sequencing sample was made of blood. This TCR was recovered from a girl aged 5-17 years with multiple sclerosis. The chain carries TRBV11-1 and TRBJ2-7, with D perhaps assigned TRBD1 or TRBD2 (6 bases each). The end of the DNA fits TRBJ2-5 better, so the J call may be wrong. In DNA form, the CDR3 reads TGTGCCAGCGGGAGAGGGGGGAGGGAGACCCAGTACTTC. It encodes CASGRGGRETQYF.